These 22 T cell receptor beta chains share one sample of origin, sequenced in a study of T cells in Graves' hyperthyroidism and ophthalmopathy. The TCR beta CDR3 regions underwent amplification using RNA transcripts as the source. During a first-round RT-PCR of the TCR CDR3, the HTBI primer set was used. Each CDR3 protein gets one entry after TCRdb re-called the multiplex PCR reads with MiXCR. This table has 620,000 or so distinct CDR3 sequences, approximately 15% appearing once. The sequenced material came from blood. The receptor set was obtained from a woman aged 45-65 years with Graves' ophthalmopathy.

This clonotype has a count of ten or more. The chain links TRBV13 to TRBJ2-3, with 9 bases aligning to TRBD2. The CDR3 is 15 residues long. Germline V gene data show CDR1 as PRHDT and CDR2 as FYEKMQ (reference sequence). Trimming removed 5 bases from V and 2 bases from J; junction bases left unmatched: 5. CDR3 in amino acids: CASSAPSGDTDTQYF. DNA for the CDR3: TGTGCCAGCAGCGCACCTAGCGGGGACACAGATACGCAGTATTTT.

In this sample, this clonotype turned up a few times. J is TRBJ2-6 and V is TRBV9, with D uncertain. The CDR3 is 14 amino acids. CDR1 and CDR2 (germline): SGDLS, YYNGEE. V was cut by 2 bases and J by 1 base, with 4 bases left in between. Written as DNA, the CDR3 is TGTGCCAGCAGCGTCAATTCTGGGGCCAACGTCCTGACTTTC. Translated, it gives CASSVNSGANVLTF.

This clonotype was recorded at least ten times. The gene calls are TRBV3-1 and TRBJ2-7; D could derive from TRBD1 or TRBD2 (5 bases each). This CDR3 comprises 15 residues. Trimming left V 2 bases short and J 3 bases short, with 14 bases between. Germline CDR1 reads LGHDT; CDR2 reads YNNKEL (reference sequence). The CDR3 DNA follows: TGTGCCAGCAGCCAAATGTCAGGGAGACTCTACGAGCAGTACTTC. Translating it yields CASSQMSGRLYEQYF.

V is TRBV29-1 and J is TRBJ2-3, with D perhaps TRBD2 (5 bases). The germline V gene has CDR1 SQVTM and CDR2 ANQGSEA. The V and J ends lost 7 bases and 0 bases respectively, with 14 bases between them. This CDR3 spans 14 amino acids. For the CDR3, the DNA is TGCAGCGGGGTTATAGCGCCTAGCACAGATACGCAGTATTTT. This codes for CSGVIAPSTDTQYF.

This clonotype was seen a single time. The CDR3 DNA reads as TGTGCCAGCAGCTACACAGGGGGCGGTTCACCCCTCCACTTT. It yields the protein CASSYTGGGSPLHF. The chain employs TRBV7-9 and TRBJ1-6, with TRBD1 matching 9 bases. Losses at the gene ends were 4 bases for V and 9 bases for J; bases not matched to a gene: 4. From germline, CDR1 is SEHNR and CDR2 FQNEAQ (reference sequence). The CDR3 runs 14 residues.

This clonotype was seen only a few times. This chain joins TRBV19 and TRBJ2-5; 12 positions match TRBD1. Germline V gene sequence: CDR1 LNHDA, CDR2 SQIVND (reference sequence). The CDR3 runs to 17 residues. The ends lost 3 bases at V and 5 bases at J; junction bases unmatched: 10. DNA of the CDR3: TGTGCCAGTAGTATCACGTTCGGGACAGGGGGCATGGAGACCCAGTACTTC. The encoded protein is CASSITFGTGGMETQYF.

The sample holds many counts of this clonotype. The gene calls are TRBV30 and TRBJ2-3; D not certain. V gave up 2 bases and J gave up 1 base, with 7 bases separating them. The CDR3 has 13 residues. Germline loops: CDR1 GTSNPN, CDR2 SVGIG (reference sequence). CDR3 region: CAWSLSRTDTQYF. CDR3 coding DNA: TGTGCCTGGAGTCTAAGCCGCACAGATACGCAGTATTTT.

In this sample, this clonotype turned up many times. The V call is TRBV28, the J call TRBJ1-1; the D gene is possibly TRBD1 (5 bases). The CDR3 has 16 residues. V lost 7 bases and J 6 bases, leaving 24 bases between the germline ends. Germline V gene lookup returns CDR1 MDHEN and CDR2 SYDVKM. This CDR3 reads CASIDPGRGGVAEAFF. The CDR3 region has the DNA TGTGCCAGCATCGATCCGGGCCGAGGAGGGGTGGCTGAAGCTTTCTTT.

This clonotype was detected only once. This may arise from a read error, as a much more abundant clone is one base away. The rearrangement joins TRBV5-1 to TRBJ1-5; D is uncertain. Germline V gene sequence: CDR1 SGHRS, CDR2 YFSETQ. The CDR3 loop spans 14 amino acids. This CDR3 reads CASSLGTDHQLQHF. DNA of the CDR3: TGCGCCAGCAGCTTGGGGACGGATCATCAGCTCCAGCATTTT.

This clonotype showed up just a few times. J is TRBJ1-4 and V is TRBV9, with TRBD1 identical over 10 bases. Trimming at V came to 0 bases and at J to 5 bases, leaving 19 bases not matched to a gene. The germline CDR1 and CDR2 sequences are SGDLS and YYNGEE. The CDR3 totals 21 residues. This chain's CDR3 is CASSVESLGWTGGTTNEKLFF. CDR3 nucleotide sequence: TGTGCCAGCAGCGTAGAATCGTTGGGGTGGACAGGGGGAACCACCAATGAAAAACTGTTTTTT.

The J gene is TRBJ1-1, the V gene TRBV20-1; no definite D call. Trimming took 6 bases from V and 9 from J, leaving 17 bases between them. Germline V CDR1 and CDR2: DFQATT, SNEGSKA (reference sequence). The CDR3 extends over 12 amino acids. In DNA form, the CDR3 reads TGCAGTGCAAGAAAGCGCGGTACAAAAGCTTTCTTT. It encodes CSARKRGTKAFF.

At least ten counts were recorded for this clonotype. CDR3 bases: TGTGCCAGCAGCTTGGCCCACAGGGGGCTTGGAGAGACCCAGTACTTC. As protein: CASSLAHRGLGETQYF. The chain is built from TRBV11-3 and TRBJ2-5; 9 bases agree with TRBD1. Germline values: CDR1 SGHNT, CDR2 YENEEA. The V and J ends lost 3 bases and 4 bases, in that order; junction bases with no gene match: 9. The CDR3 is made up of 16 amino acids.

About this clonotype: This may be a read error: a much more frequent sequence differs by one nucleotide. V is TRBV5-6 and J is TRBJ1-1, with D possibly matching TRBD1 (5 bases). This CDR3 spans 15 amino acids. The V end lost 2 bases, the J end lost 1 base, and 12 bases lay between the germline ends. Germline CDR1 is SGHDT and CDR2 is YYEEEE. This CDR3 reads CASSFRQTANTEAFF. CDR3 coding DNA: TGTGCCAGCAGCTTCCGACAGACCGCGAACACTGAAGCTTTCTTT.

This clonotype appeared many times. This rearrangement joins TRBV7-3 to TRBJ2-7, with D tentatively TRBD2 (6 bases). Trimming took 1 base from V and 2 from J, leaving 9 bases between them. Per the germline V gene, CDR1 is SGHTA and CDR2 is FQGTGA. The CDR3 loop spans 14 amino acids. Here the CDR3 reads CASSLSGETYEQYF. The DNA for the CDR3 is TGTGCCAGCAGCTTAAGCGGGGAAACCTACGAGCAGTACTTC.

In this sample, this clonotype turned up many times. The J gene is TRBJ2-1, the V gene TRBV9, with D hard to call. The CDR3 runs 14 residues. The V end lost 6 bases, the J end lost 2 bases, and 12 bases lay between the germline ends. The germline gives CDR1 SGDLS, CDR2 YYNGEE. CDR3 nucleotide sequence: TGTGCCAGCAACGTTGACCAGGCCTACAATGAGCAGTTCTTC. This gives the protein CASNVDQAYNEQFF.

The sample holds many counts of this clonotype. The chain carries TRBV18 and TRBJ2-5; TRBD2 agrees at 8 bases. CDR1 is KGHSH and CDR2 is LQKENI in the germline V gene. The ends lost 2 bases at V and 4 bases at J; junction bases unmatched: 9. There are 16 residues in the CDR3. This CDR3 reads CASSPMQREFGETQYF. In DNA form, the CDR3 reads TGTGCCAGCTCACCAATGCAGCGGGAGTTTGGAGAGACCCAGTACTTC.

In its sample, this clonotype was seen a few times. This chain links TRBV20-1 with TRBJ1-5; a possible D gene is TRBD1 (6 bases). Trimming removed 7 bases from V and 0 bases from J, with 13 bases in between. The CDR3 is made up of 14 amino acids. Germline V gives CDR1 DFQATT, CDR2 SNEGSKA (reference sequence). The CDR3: CSVQQGTSNQPQHF. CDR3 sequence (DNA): TGCAGTGTCCAGCAGGGGACTAGCAATCAGCCCCAGCATTTT.

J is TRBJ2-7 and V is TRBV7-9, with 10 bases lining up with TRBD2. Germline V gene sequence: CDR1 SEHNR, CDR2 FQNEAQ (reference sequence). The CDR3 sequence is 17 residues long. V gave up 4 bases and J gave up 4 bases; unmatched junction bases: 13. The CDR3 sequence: CASSSGTSEPSQYEQYF. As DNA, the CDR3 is TGTGCCAGCAGCTCCGGGACTAGCGAACCATCCCAGTACGAGCAGTACTTC.

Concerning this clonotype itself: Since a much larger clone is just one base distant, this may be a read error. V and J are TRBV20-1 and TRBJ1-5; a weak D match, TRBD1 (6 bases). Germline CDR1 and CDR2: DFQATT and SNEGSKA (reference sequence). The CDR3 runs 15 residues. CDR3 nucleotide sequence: TGCAGTTCTAGAGCCGATCCGGGGGCCAGTCAGCCCCAGCATTTT. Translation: CSSRADPGASQPQHF.

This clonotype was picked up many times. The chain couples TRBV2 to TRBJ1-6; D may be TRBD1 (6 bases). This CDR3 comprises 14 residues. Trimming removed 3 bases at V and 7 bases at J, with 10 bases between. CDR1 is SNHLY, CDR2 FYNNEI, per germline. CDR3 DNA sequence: TGTGCCAGCAGTGAGGGGGGCCCGAATTCACCCCTCCACTTT. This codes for CASSEGGPNSPLHF.

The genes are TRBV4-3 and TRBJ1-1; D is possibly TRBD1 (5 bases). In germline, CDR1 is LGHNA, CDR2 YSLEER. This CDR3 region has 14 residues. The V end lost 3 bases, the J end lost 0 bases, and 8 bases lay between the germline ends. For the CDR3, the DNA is TGCGCCAGCAGCCACCGGGGGATGAACACTGAAGCTTTCTTT. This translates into CASSHRGMNTEAFF.

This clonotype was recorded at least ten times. CDR3 residues: CASSLLGGPNGGNEQFF. In DNA, the CDR3 is TGTGCCAGCAGCTTATTGGGAGGGCCGAACGGAGGAAATGAGCAGTTCTTC. The rearrangement joins TRBV7-9 to TRBJ2-1; 7 bases align to TRBD2. The CDR3 loop spans 17 amino acids. CDR1 is SEHNR and CDR2 is FQNEAQ in the germline V gene (reference sequence). Trimming removed 2 bases from V and 7 bases from J; junction bases left unmatched: 14.